This note documents a single T cell receptor (beta chain) sequence. This entry comes from a study of blood T cell repertoires in COVID-19. Study-wide background: The cDNA or gDNA used as material had been derived from T cells, B-cell-depleted T cells, or PBMCs.

As originally analysed: The authors estimated nucleated cell counts from reference gene primer amplification. Only in-frame clones appear in the TCRdb table, and some are missing; sequencing was by immunoSEQ multiplex PCR. V and J calls and clone size are those listed in that table; D and trimming were worked out from the DNA. The table includes under 250,000 clones, 65% to 85% detected once. The CDR3 runs 20 residues. From germline, CDR1 is MGHRA and CDR2 YSYEKL. Trimming pared 1 base from V and 5 bases from J, leaving 27 bases between. The sequence was collected from a man between 40 and 49 years old with active or convalescent COVID-19. The sequencing sample was made of peripheral blood. The rearrangement links TRBV4-1 to TRBJ1-5; D gene uncertain. CDR3 region: CASSQVPLIRGRTGYQPQHF. CDR3 coding DNA: TGCGCCAGCAGCCAAGTACCCCTTATTCGAGGGAGGACTGGTTATCAGCCCCAGCATTTT.